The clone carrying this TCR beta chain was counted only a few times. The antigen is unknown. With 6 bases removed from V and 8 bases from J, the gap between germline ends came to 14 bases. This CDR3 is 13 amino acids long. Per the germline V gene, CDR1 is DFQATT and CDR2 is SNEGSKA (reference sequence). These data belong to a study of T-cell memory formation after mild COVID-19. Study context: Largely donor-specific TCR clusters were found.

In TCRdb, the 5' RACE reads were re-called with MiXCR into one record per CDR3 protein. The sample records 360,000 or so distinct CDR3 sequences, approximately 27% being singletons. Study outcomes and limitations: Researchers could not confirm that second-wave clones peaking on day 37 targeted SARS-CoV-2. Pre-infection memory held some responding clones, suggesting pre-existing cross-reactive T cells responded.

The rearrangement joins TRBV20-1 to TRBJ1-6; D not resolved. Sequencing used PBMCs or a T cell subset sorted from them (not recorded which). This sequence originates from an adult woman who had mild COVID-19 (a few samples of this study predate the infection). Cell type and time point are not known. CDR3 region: CSASQSSDSPLHF. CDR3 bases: TGCAGTGCCTCACAGTCCTCAGATTCACCCCTCCACTTT.